This TCR beta chain was retrieved from a study of T-cell reconstitution after alpha-beta-depleted transplantation in children. The V and J ends lost 2 bases and 7 bases, in that order; junction bases with no gene match: 8. CDR3 size: 15 residues. Researchers prepared the TCRbeta library using unique molecular identifiers, the study reports. TCRdb analysed the PCR reads with MiXCR anew, one entry per CDR3 protein. The sample shows approximately 400,000 distinct CDR3 sequences, 15% to 20% of them seen only once. Study conclusions and caveats: High day-60 TCRbeta diversity in some patients came from surviving recipient T cells and thymic progenitors.

About this clonotype itself: Its target is unknown.

This clonotype was obtained from a boy in the first two years of life who had a stem cell transplant for Wiskott-Aldrich syndrome, so the T cells may come from the graft donor. The material sequenced was PBMCs, mostly from graft donor cells, taken 360 days after TCRalphabeta/CD19-depleted stem cell transplant. The J gene is TRBJ2-1, the V gene TRBV12-3 or TRBV12-4; 7 bases fit TRBD2. The DNA of the CDR3 is TGTGCCAGCAGTTTAAGGAGGGAGGGCCGTAATGAGCAGTTCTTC. Translation gives CASSLRREGRNEQFF.